This T cell receptor beta chain was profiled in a study of T cell repertoires in MIS-A myocarditis. Libraries were prepared by immunoSEQ multiplex PCR; TCRdb keeps only in-frame clonotypes and omits some of them. In the table there are about 16,000 clones, 70% to 85% of which are singletons. The CDR3 has 11 amino acids. Germline assignment: CDR1 SGHTA and CDR2 FQGTGA. With 5 bases removed from V and 7 bases from J, the gap between germline ends came to 5 bases. The source of this sequence is a man younger than 35 with fulminant myocarditis from multisystem inflammatory syndrome in adults (MIS-A) after COVID-19. Input material: left ventricle heart tissue obtained at autopsy. The V gene is TRBV7-3, the J gene TRBJ2-2; D is ambiguous. CDR3 in DNA: TGTGCCAGCAGCGCAGGCGGGGAGCTGTTTTTT. It yields the protein CASSAGGELFF.